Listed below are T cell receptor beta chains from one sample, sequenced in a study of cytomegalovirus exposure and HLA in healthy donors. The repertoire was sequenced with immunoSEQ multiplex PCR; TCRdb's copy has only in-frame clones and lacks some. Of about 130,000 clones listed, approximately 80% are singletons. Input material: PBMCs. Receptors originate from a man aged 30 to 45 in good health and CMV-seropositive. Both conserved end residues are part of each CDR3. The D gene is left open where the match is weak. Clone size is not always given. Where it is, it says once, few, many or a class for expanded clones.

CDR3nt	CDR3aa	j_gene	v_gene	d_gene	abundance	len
TGTGCCAGCAGCTTATCCGGGACAGGGTATTACGAGCAGTACTTC	CASSLSGTGYYEQYF	TRBJ2-7	TRBV7-3	TRBD1	.	15
TGTGCCAGCAGCCTCCGCCGACTACCTGACAGGGCGAGATTTAGGGAGCAGTTCTTC	CASSLRRLPDRARFREQFF	TRBJ2-1	TRBV7-2	TRBD1	.	19
TGTGCCAGCAGCGCCGATGTGGGACAGGGTTTGATCGGGGAGCTGTTTTTT	CASSADVGQGLIGELFF	TRBJ2-2	TRBV9	TRBD1	once	17
TGTGCCACCAGCATCTCCGCTAGGGGTGAGCAGTTCTTC	CATSISARGEQFF	TRBJ2-1	TRBV15	.	once	13
TGTGCCAGCAGCCAAGATATGGGACAGGGAGGAAACACCATATATTTT	CASSQDMGQGGNTIYF	TRBJ1-3	TRBV4-2	TRBD1	.	16
TGTGCCAGTAGTGCCCGACAGGCCCAAGAGACCCAGTACTTC	CASSARQAQETQYF	TRBJ2-5	TRBV19	.	.	14
TGTGCCAGCAGCAACACAGGGGACACTGAAGCTTTCTTT	CASSNTGDTEAFF	TRBJ1-1	TRBV7-3	TRBD1	few	13
TGCGCCAGCAGGAGCGGGGGGGCGGGAGATACGCAGTATTTT	CASRSGGAGDTQYF	TRBJ2-3	TRBV10-1	TRBD2	.	14
TGCGCCAGCAGCTTGGACAGGGGGGACGAGCAGTACTTC	CASSLDRGDEQYF	TRBJ2-7	TRBV5-1	TRBD1	few	13
TGCGCCAGCAGCTTATTTGAGGCTAGGGGTGAAATTGAGCAGTTCTTC	CASSLFEARGEIEQFF	TRBJ2-1	TRBV5-1	.	.	16
TGCGCCAGCAGCCCGACTGCTCTCGGGACAGATAATGAAAAACTGTTTTTT	CASSPTALGTDNEKLFF	TRBJ1-4	TRBV4-1	TRBD1	.	17
TGTGCTAGTGGTTTGGGGACTAGCGACGTAAGCGGGGAGCTGTTTTTT	CASGLGTSDVSGELFF	TRBJ2-2	TRBV12-5	TRBD2	medium-sized	16
TGTGCCTGGAGTGTAGGGACAGCTTCCTACGAGCAGTACTTC	CAWSVGTASYEQYF	TRBJ2-7	TRBV30	TRBD1	.	14
TGTGCCAGCAGGTCATCATTTCAGGGGGTTTACGAGCAGTACTTC	CASRSSFQGVYEQYF	TRBJ2-7	TRBV6-5	TRBD1	.	15
TGTGCCAGCAGTGCAGGGCAGTTAGCCTACGAGCAGTACTTC	CASSAGQLAYEQYF	TRBJ2-7	TRBV2	.	.	14
TGTGCCAGCAGCTTACGCGGGGGCAATGAAAAACTGTTTTTT	CASSLRGGNEKLFF	TRBJ1-4	TRBV5-4	.	.	14
TGCGCCAGCAGCTTCGGGGACAGAGGTACTGAAGCTTTCTTT	CASSFGDRGTEAFF	TRBJ1-1	TRBV5-1	TRBD1	.	14
TGCGCCAGCAGCCAACCGGACAGTGGAGGCACTGAAGCTTTCTTT	CASSQPDSGGTEAFF	TRBJ1-1	TRBV4-1	.	.	15
TGTGCCAGCAGTCCTCGGCGGGGGGACTCCTACGAGCAGTACTTC	CASSPRRGDSYEQYF	TRBJ2-7	TRBV27	TRBD2	.	15
TGCGCCAGCAGTACAATTGCCGGGACAGGGGGCGCTGGGAGAAACACCGGGGAGCTGTTTTTT	CASSTIAGTGGAGRNTGELFF	TRBJ2-2	TRBV5-1	TRBD1	.	21
TGTGCCAGCAGTGAAGGGACTAGCGGGGGAGAGACCCAGTACTTC	CASSEGTSGGETQYF	TRBJ2-5	TRBV2	TRBD2	.	15
TGTGCCAGCAGTGACCTCAGGGGGAACACTGAAGCTTTCTTT	CASSDLRGNTEAFF	TRBJ1-1	TRBV6-1	.	few	14
TGTGCCAGCAGCCCCCAACAGGGGGCAAATTCCAAAAACATTCAGTACTTC	CASSPQQGANSKNIQYF	TRBJ2-4	TRBV7-9	TRBD1	.	17
TGTGCCAGCAGCCCCACTAGCGGGAGTGGGAATGAGCAGTTCTTC	CASSPTSGSGNEQFF	TRBJ2-1	TRBV5-6	TRBD2	.	15
TGTGCCTGGGTGACTGACGAAAAACTGTTTTTT	CAWVTDEKLFF	TRBJ1-4	TRBV30	.	.	11
TGTGCTAGTGGTCTAGGACAGGCCGACTACGAGCAGTACTTC	CASGLGQADYEQYF	TRBJ2-7	TRBV12-5	TRBD1	.	14
TGTGCCAGCAGCCAAGGGACAGCGATGAACACTGAAGCTTTCTTT	CASSQGTAMNTEAFF	TRBJ1-1	TRBV4-2	.	once	15